Shown below are 18 T cell receptor beta chains from a single sample sequenced in a study of T cell repertoires in cytomegalovirus infection. TCRdb independently ran MiXCR on the reads; one entry per CDR3 protein. In the table there are approximately 89,000 distinct CDR3 sequences, 25% to 30% of which are singletons. Their target antigens are unknown. The sample consisted of CD8+ T cells from cultured PBMCs, taken from culture after CMV antigen stimulation. Receptors originate from a human donor in good health (CMV status not recorded). Some clones in this sample may be carry-over from other donors' samples.

This rearrangement joins TRBV12-3 or TRBV12-4 to TRBJ2-1; D gene ambiguous. The ends were cut back, 7 bases at V and 4 bases at J, with 8 bases in the middle. The CDR3 is made up of 12 amino acids. The CDR3 DNA follows: TGTGCCAGCACCTTATCTTACAATGAGCAGTTCTTC. It yields the protein CASTLSYNEQFF.

The V gene is TRBV5-4, the J gene TRBJ2-1, with D possibly TRBD2 on 5 matching bases. Germline-derived CDR1 and CDR2 are SGHNT and YYREEE (reference sequence). This CDR3 is built from 13 residues. Trimming pared 4 bases from V and 6 bases from J, leaving 11 bases between. The CDR3 DNA is TGTGCCAGCAGCCCCCGGGATTTCAATGAGCAGTTCTTC. The encoded protein is CASSPRDFNEQFF.

The V gene is TRBV7-9, the J gene TRBJ2-1; maybe TRBD2 (5 bases). The germline gives CDR1 SEHNR, CDR2 FQNEAQ (reference sequence). V was pared by 4 bases and J by 8 bases, with 9 bases between. This CDR3 is 12 amino acids long. The CDR3 region is CASSSIGDEQFF. CDR3 coding DNA: TGTGCCAGCAGCTCAATCGGGGATGAGCAGTTCTTC.

The genes are TRBV27 and TRBJ2-3; D unresolved. The CDR3 runs 13 residues. V was cut by 3 bases and J by 4 bases, with 8 bases left in between. The germline CDR1 and CDR2 sequences are MNHEY and SMNVEV (reference sequence). CDR3: CASSFFQADTQYF. In DNA, the CDR3 is TGTGCCAGCAGTTTTTTTCAAGCAGATACGCAGTATTTT.

This clonotype came up a few times. CDR3 protein: CASSRSGQGTDNEQFF. CDR3 nucleotides: TGTGCCAGCAGTCGATCGGGACAGGGTACGGACAATGAGCAGTTCTTC. V is TRBV27 and J is TRBJ2-1, with 9 bases identical to TRBD1. The germline CDR1 and CDR2 sequences are MNHEY and SMNVEV (reference sequence). V trimming: 5 bases; J trimming: 5 bases; junction bases outside the gene matches: 10. The CDR3 has 16 residues.

This clonotype was seen more than once but under ten times. The chain carries TRBV12-3 or TRBV12-4 and TRBJ1-5; 7 bases map to TRBD1. V shed 6 bases, J shed 2 bases, and the junction held 7 bases outside the gene matches. The CDR3 has 15 amino acids. The chain's CDR3 is CASRTQGRGNQPQHF. As DNA, the CDR3 is TGTGCCAGCAGGACACAGGGGAGAGGCAATCAGCCCCAGCATTTT.

V usage is TRBV9 and J usage is TRBJ2-7; 7 bases agree with TRBD1. This CDR3 is 14 amino acids long. Per the germline V gene, CDR1 is SGDLS and CDR2 is YYNGEE. The junction had 5 bases not matched to a gene; V was cut back by 3 bases and J by 2 bases. This CDR3 reads CASSARQGAYEQYF. CDR3 DNA: TGTGCCAGCAGCGCCCGACAGGGCGCCTACGAGCAGTACTTC.

The CDR3 region is CASSDHRDRYNEQFF. CDR3 DNA: TGCGCCAGCAGCGACCACCGGGACAGATACAATGAGCAGTTCTTC. The genes are TRBV5-1 and TRBJ2-1; 7 bases line up with TRBD1. Per the germline V gene, CDR1 is SGHRS and CDR2 is YFSETQ. The CDR3 runs 15 residues. Trimming took 4 bases from V and 4 from J; bases not matched to a gene: 8.

The rearrangement links TRBV7-8 to TRBJ2-7, with 12 bases matching TRBD2. Unmatched junction bases numbered 1, after V lost 5 bases and J lost 5 bases. The V gene's germline CDR1 is SGHVS and CDR2 FQNEAQ. The CDR3 extends over 13 amino acids. CDR3 nucleotide sequence: TGTGCCAGCAGCCGACTAGCGGGGGACGAGCAGTACTTC. Translating gives CASSRLAGDEQYF.

The chain employs TRBV2 and TRBJ2-7, with 9 bases aligning to TRBD2. The germline V gene encodes CDR1 SNHLY and CDR2 FYNNEI. CDR3 length: 16 residues. V was clipped by 0 bases and J by 1 base; unmatched bases: 4. CDR3 coding DNA: TGTGCCAGCAGTGAAGCGCCTAGCGGGGCTTCCTACGAGCAGTACTTC. It yields the protein CASSEAPSGASYEQYF. Drawing the rest from reference TRBV2 and TRBJ2-7, the complete variable domain is EPEVTQTPSHQVTQMGQEVILRCVPISNHLYFYWYRQILGQKVEFLVSFYNNEISEKSEIFDDQFSVERPDGSNFTLKIRSTKLEDSAMYFCASSEAPSGASYEQYFGPGTRLTVT.

V and J are TRBV2 and TRBJ2-7, with 10 bases identical to TRBD1. Germline trimming cut 11 bases from V and 4 bases from J; bases unmatched to any gene: 5. The CDR3 consists of 12 residues. Looked up from germline, CDR1 is SNHLY and CDR2 is FYNNEI. Written as DNA, the CDR3 is TGTGCCGGGGGGACAGGGGTGTACGAGCAGTACTTC. It translates to CAGGTGVYEQYF.

This clonotype was seen many times. This sequence joins TRBV6-1 and TRBJ1-1; no clear D. Deletions cut 8 bases from V and 0 bases from J, with 7 bases between. Germline CDR1 is MNHNS and CDR2 is SASEGT. The CDR3 covers 12 residues. The CDR3 DNA sequence: TGTGCCAGCGGGCAGCTGAACACTGAAGCTTTCTTT. This sequence encodes CASGQLNTEAFF.

The V and J genes are TRBV10-3 and TRBJ1-2, with no clear D. The CDR3 runs 13 residues. Trimming pared 3 bases from V and 1 base from J, leaving 6 bases between. In germline, CDR1 is ENHRY, CDR2 SYGVKD. CDR3 DNA sequence: TGTGCCATCAGTGACGTAGTTAACTATGGCTACACCTTC. Translation gives CAISDVVNYGYTF.

The V gene is TRBV27, the J gene TRBJ2-3, with TRBD2 matching over 8 bases. Germline V gene sequence: CDR1 MNHEY, CDR2 SMNVEV (reference sequence). V trimming: 6 bases; J trimming: 7 bases; junction bases outside the gene matches: 6. This CDR3 spans 13 amino acids. This CDR3 reads CASRPGGLNTQYF. The CDR3 bases are TGTGCCAGCAGACCGGGGGGGCTGAATACGCAGTATTTT.

The V gene is TRBV7-8, the J gene TRBJ1-5; no firm D call. Between the trimmed V and J ends, which lost 4 bases and 4 bases, there was a span of 17 bases. The CDR3 consists of 16 residues. Germline lookup yields CDR1 SGHVS and CDR2 FQNEAQ. Here the CDR3 DNA reads TGTGCCAGCAGCTCGTACGAGGGTTTAGGGAATCAGCCCCAGCATTTT. This codes for CASSSYEGLGNQPQHF.

This clonotype appeared many times. The chain combines TRBV6-1 with TRBJ2-7, with 11 bases identical to TRBD2. With V trimmed by 5 bases and J by 2 bases, 2 bases remained unmatched. Germline-derived CDR1 and CDR2 are MNHNS and SASEGT. The CDR3 has 14 residues. The CDR3 DNA reads TGTGCCAGCAGTCCGGGACTAGCGGCCTACGAGCAGTACTTC. It translates to CASSPGLAAYEQYF.

This clonotype came up many times. This chain links TRBV6-1 with TRBJ2-1; TRBD2 is a possible D gene (5 bases). The CDR3 has 17 amino acids. V was shortened by 0 bases and J by 6 bases, with 18 bases between the two germline ends. Germline V lookup: CDR1 MNHNS, CDR2 SASEGT. As DNA, the CDR3 is TGTGCCAGCAGTGAAGCGCGGGTCAGGATCCCATCCAATGAGCAGTTCTTC. This sequence encodes CASSEARVRIPSNEQFF.

The CDR3 nucleotides are TGTGCCAGCAGCCAATTTACCGGAGCTGAAGCTTTCTTT. Translating gives CASSQFTGAEAFF. The chain joins TRBV14 to TRBJ1-1, with no clear D. Per the germline V gene, CDR1 is SGHDN and CDR2 is FVKESK. The length of the CDR3 is 13 residues. Trimming left V 2 bases short and J 6 bases short, with 10 bases between.